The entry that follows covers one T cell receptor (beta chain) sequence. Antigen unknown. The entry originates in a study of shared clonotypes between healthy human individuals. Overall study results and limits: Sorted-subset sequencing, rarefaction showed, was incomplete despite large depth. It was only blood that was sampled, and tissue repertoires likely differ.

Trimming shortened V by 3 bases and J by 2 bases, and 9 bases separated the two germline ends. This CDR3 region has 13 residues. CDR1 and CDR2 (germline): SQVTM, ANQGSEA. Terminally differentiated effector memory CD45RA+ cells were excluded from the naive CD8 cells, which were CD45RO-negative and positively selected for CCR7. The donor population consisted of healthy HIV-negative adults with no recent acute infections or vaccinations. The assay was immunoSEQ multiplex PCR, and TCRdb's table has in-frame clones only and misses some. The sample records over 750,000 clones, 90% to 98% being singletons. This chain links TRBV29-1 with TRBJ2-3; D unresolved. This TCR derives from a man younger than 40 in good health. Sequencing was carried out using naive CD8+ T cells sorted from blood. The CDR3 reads CSVDRTNTDTQYF. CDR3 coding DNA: TGCAGCGTTGACAGGACGAACACAGATACGCAGTATTTT.